This T cell receptor beta chain originates from a study of blood T cell repertoires in COVID-19 (dated by TCRdb to between 2020 and 2021). Some background on the complete study: Samples covering the acute and convalescent phases of COVID-19 were provided by collaborators in the United States, Italy and Spain. The material from the prospective study consisted of cDNA or gDNA derived from T cells, B-cell-depleted T cells, or PBMCs. Subjects who had been exposed to COVID-19, were actively infected with it, or had recovered from it provided the deeply sampled blood TCRbeta repertoires that made up the dataset. The repertoires were released in a freely available public database intended as a resource for research on the immune response to SARS-CoV-2. Samples were obtained from the ongoing ImmuneRACE study (first 160 participants) and from about 1,300 subjects provided by 6 global collaborators. A de-identified subject ID, COVID-19 status, age in years and sex were almost always included in the sample metadata. Where available, HLA class I and class II types were obtained from metadata supplied by the sample provider rather than from assay-based typing.

The immunoSEQ Assay, a bias-controlled multiplex PCR, was used to amplify TCRbeta CDR3 regions from genomic DNA. Turning to the authors' computational methods: The number of nucleated cells in each sample was estimated by amplification of reference gene primers within the assay. To quantify the absolute abundance of each unique TCRbeta CDR3 rearrangement, sequence reads were collapsed and filtered. For each sample, productive Simpson clonality was calculated as the square root of Simpson's diversity index over productive rearrangements. As stored in TCRdb, this immuneACCESS dataset retains in-frame rearrangements with V and J assigned. A fraction of the clones does not appear; measured against another copy, unresolved V genes explain less than half of the discrepancy, and the remainder lacks a known reason. D and trimming were read from the DNA, whereas the V and J calls and clone size are those reported in that table. This sample gives a few hundred thousand clones in total; approximately 83% of them show up just once. Around 2% of the sample lies in the top ten.

The study at large found these results: How much clinical and demographic metadata was included differed by source and by participant, and the metadata was provided uncurated.

The V and J ends are trimmed by 1 base and 0 bases, leaving 11 bases between them. Including cysteine and phenylalanine, the CDR3 has 16 amino acids. The kept DNA is CDR3 alone, 48 bases in frame from the first base. The germline V gene provides CDR1 SGHAT and CDR2 FQNNGV. In the prospective study, participants were about 18 to 95 years old, resided in about two dozen geographic areas of the United States, and were enrolled through a virtual design. To assign participants to cohorts, the prospective study relied on clinical history that participants themselves reported in a screening survey and a study questionnaire. For ImmuneRACE Cohort 3, a participant was defined as recovered based on two consecutive negative NP/OP PCR tests, clearance by a healthcare professional, or resolution of symptoms. In the prospective study, whole blood, serum and a nasopharyngeal or oropharyngeal swab were collected from each participant by mobile phlebotomists. Prospective study participants could optionally give additional blood draws and questionnaires over an approximately two-month period. Prospective study blood samples were shipped either frozen or at room temperature before DNA extraction.

Of note for this clone: The target of this receptor is not known. Base quality data are lacking; no much larger clone is found one base away.

The sequenced sample consisted of PBMCs or T cells enriched from blood (not recorded which). The chain is encoded by TRBV11-2 joined to TRBJ2-3, and the D gene may be TRBD2, 6 bases matching. The TCR sequence derives from a woman aged 50 to 60 who had recovered from COVID-19. CDR3 loop: CASSLVLAASTDTQYF. The DNA reads TGTGCCAGCAGCTTAGTATTAGCGGCTAGCACAGATACGCAGTATTTT. The full variable domain, completed from the reference TRBV11-2 and TRBJ2-3 proteins outside the CDR3, reads EAGVAQSPRYKIIEKRQSVAFWCNPISGHATLYWYQQILGQGPKLLIQFQNNGVVDDSQLPKDRFSAERLKGVDSTLKIQPAKLEDSAVYLCASSLVLAASTDTQYFGPGTRLTVL.